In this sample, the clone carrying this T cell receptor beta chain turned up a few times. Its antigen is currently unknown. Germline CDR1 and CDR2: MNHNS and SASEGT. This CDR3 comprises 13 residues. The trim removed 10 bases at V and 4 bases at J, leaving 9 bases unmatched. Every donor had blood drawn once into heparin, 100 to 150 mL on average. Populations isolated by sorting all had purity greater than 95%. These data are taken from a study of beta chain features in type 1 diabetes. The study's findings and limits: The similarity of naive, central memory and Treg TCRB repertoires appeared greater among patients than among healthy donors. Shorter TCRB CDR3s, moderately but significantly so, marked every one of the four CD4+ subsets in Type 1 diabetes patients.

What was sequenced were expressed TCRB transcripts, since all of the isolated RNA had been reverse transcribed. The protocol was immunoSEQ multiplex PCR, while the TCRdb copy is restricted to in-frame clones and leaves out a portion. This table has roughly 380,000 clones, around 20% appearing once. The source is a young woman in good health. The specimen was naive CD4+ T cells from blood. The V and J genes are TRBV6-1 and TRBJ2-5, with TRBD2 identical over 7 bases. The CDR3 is CATQISGGETQYF. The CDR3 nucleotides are TGTGCCACCCAGATCTCGGGAGGAGAGACCCAGTACTTC.